The 22 T cell receptor beta chains below were found in one sample sequenced in a study of human T cells and chemical hapten exposure (dated by TCRdb to 2020 to 2023). The library was built by means of 5' RACE. TCRdb records Illumina MiSeq as the sequencer. Clones were called with MiXCR by TCRdb after fastp trimmed the public reads at Q25, and only in-frame beta chains were retained. CDR3 protein duplicates are merged, each entry listing the most common genes and DNA. In this sample the table shows tens of thousands of distinct CDR3 sequences, less than 20% of which occur a single time. Approximately 6.2% of the sample comes from the top ten. Total RNA was isolated from unfractionated whole blood collected in Tempus Blood RNA tubes. These receptors came from a female donor in good health.

This clonotype came up a few times. The chain couples TRBV7-2 to TRBJ1-6; D not resolved. The germline V and J ends were trimmed by 2 bases and 7 bases, with 9 bases remaining between them. Germline assignment: CDR1 SGHTA and CDR2 FQGNSA. CDR3 length: 14 amino acids. CDR3 nucleotides: TGTGCCAGCAGCTTAATAGCAGGCAATTCACCCCTCCACTTT. It translates to CASSLIAGNSPLHF.

In its sample, this clonotype was seen a few times. The chain has TRBV12-3 or TRBV12-4 and TRBJ1-5; the match to TRBD1 covers 8 bases. The CDR3 is 18 residues long. The V gene end was trimmed by 5 bases and the J gene end by 0 bases; junction bases not matched to a gene: 12. The CDR3 bases are TGTGCCAGCAGTCCTCGACAGGGGCCGGATTATAGCAATCAGCCCCAGCATTTT. Translation gives CASSPRQGPDYSNQPQHF.

This clonotype was counted only a few times. The V call is TRBV27, the J call TRBJ1-5; a possible D gene is TRBD1 (6 bases). Germline CDR1 reads MNHEY; CDR2 reads SMNVEV (reference sequence). Trimming removed 3 bases at V and 3 bases at J, with 9 bases between. This CDR3 region has 14 residues. CDR3 DNA: TGTGCCAGCAGTTTGACAGGCAACAATCAGCCCCAGCATTTT. Its translation is CASSLTGNNQPQHF.

The table lists this clonotype with a few counts. V usage is TRBV5-8 and J usage is TRBJ1-4; D may be TRBD1 (6 bases). The CDR3 extends over 15 amino acids. The V end was cut by 3 bases, the J end by 7 bases, with 16 bases between. The germline V gene encodes CDR1 SGHTS and CDR2 YDEGEE. The CDR3, as DNA: TGTGCCAGCAGCTCCCGACAGGAGGCGCCTGAAAAACTGTTTTTT. As protein: CASSSRQEAPEKLFF.

This clonotype was seen more than once but under ten times. V and J are TRBV20-1 and TRBJ2-1; perhaps TRBD2 as D (6 bases). Trimming left V 1 base short and J 0 bases short, with 10 bases between. This CDR3 has 15 amino acids. Germline V lookup: CDR1 DFQATT, CDR2 SNEGSKA (reference sequence). The CDR3 sequence is CSARVDGSSYNEQFF. The CDR3 DNA reads TGCAGTGCTAGAGTTGACGGGAGCTCCTACAATGAGCAGTTCTTC.

This clonotype was counted between two and nine times. The V call is TRBV10-1, the J call TRBJ2-3; the match to TRBD2 covers 8 bases. The junction had 10 bases not matched to a gene; V was cut back by 4 bases and J by 7 bases. Germline CDR1 is WNHNN and CDR2 is SYGVQD (reference sequence). The CDR3 contains 15 residues. CDR3 sequence reads: CASSAAGTRMNTQYF. DNA for the CDR3: TGCGCCAGCAGTGCCGCCGGGACTAGAATGAATACGCAGTATTTT.

The genes are TRBV4-2 and TRBJ2-2, with D perhaps TRBD1 or TRBD2 (6 bases each). Germline assignment: CDR1 LGHNA and CDR2 YNFKEQ. V was pared by 4 bases and J by 4 bases, with 16 bases between. The CDR3 is 16 amino acids. The DNA for the CDR3 is TGTGCCAGCAGCCGTGGGGGGCAGACCCTCACCGGGGAGCTGTTTTTT. Translated: CASSRGGQTLTGELFF.

The sample holds a few counts of this clonotype. The chain has TRBV29-1 and TRBJ2-6; D is perhaps TRBD1 or TRBD2 (5 bases each). The CDR3 runs to 17 residues. The germline CDR1 and CDR2 sequences are SQVTM and ANQGSEA. V was clipped by 4 bases and J by 3 bases, with 19 bases between them. The DNA for the CDR3 is TGCAGCGTTGCACCCGGGTGGGGGATGGTTGGGGCCAACGTCCTGACTTTC. This encodes CSVAPGWGMVGANVLTF.

The chain joins TRBV5-5 to TRBJ2-1; TRBD2 matches 10 bases. CDR1 SGHKS and CDR2 YYEKEE come from the germline V gene (reference sequence). V lost 6 bases, J lost 10 bases, and 10 bases stayed unmatched. The CDR3 covers 14 residues. The CDR3 DNA reads as TGTGCCAGCATTAGCGGGGGGCCGGGAATGGAGCAGTTCTTC. It specifies CASISGGPGMEQFF.

The rearrangement joins TRBV11-3 to TRBJ2-3; D is unresolved. This CDR3 has 14 residues. V was pared by 1 base and J by 4 bases, with 9 bases between. CDR1 is SGHNT and CDR2 is YENEEA in the germline V gene. Here the CDR3 reads CASSLGLSSDTQYF. The CDR3 DNA follows: TGTGCCAGCAGCTTAGGGTTGTCATCAGATACGCAGTATTTT. Combining the CDR3 with reference TRBV11-3 and TRBJ2-3 gives the whole variable domain EAGVVQSPRYKIIEKKQPVAFWCNPISGHNTLYWYLQNLGQGPELLIRYENEEAVDDSQLPKDRFSAERLKGVDSTLKIQPAELGDSAVYLCASSLGLSSDTQYFGPGTRLTVL.

This clonotype was counted a few times. V gene TRBV7-2 combines with J gene TRBJ2-3; D not resolved. V shed 4 bases and J shed 2 bases, with 7 bases lying between them. CDR3 length equals 13 residues. Germline CDR1 and CDR2: SGHTA and FQGNSA. CDR3 sequence (DNA): TGTGCCAGCAGCTGGAGCAACACAGATACGCAGTATTTT. It is translated as CASSWSNTDTQYF.

The chain uses TRBV6-1 and TRBJ1-1; D call uncertain. Germline V gives CDR1 MNHNS, CDR2 SASEGT. The CDR3 contains 14 residues. The V end lost 2 bases, the J end lost 3 bases, and 10 bases lay between the germline ends. The CDR3 bases are TGTGCCAGCAGTGAACCACACTGGGACACTGAAGCTTTCTTT. Residues: CASSEPHWDTEAFF.

This chain joins TRBV6-5 and TRBJ2-3; 8 bases map to TRBD2. Trimming cost V 8 bases and J 4 bases; bases outside gene matches: 8. The CDR3 runs 14 residues. Per germline, CDR1 MNHEY and CDR2 SVGAGI. The DNA of the CDR3 is TGTGCCAGCGAGAGCGGGAGTGGGGCAGATACGCAGTATTTT. Translation gives CASESGSGADTQYF.

This clonotype was picked up a small number of times. V usage is TRBV18 and J usage is TRBJ2-7; a possible D gene is TRBD1 (6 bases). With 1 base removed from V and 7 bases from J, the gap between germline ends came to 20 bases. The germline V gene has CDR1 KGHSH and CDR2 LQKENI. The CDR3 contains 16 residues. Here the CDR3 reads CASSPLSGQGTMEQYF. CDR3 coding DNA: TGTGCCAGCTCACCACTCTCGGGACAAGGGACCATGGAGCAGTACTTC.

This clonotype has only a few counts. The rearrangement uses TRBV12-3 or TRBV12-4 and TRBJ1-2; 8 nucleotides agree with TRBD1. This CDR3 has 16 residues. The trim removed 1 base at V and 3 bases at J, leaving 7 bases unmatched. CDR3 region: CASSLGAGGAYYGYTF. CDR3 coding DNA: TGTGCCAGCAGTTTAGGGGCAGGGGGCGCTTACTATGGCTACACCTTC.

J is TRBJ2-7 and V is TRBV6-5; D perhaps matches TRBD2 (5 bases). V was trimmed by 2 bases and J by 10 bases, leaving 12 bases between them. The CDR3 is 12 residues long. Germline-derived CDR1 and CDR2 are MNHEY and SVGAGI. In DNA, the CDR3 is TGTGCCAGCAGTTACGAGGGTCTCTACCAGTACTTC. This translates into CASSYEGLYQYF.

This chain connects TRBV7-2 to TRBJ1-4; 10 positions agree with TRBD1. The V gene's germline CDR1 is SGHTA and CDR2 FQGNSA. This CDR3 is 14 amino acids long. V shed 4 bases, J shed 7 bases, and the junction held 3 bases outside the gene matches. The CDR3 reads CASSWDRGGEKLFF. The CDR3 DNA reads TGTGCCAGCAGCTGGGACAGGGGTGGTGAAAAACTGTTTTTT.

The chain is built from TRBV5-1 and TRBJ2-6; 7 bases fit TRBD2. Germline-derived CDR1 and CDR2 are SGHRS and YFSETQ. The CDR3 is 17 residues long. Trimming took 0 bases from V and 2 from J; bases not matched to a gene: 5. CDR3 nucleotide sequence: TGCGCCAGCAGCTTGGACGGGAGGCAGACTGGGGCCAACGTCCTGACTTTC. Its protein is CASSLDGRQTGANVLTF.

J is TRBJ2-5 and V is TRBV19, with D possibly being TRBD1 (7 bases). From germline, CDR1 is LNHDA and CDR2 SQIVND (reference sequence). V was pared by 5 bases and J by 5 bases, with 15 bases between. The CDR3 is made up of 14 amino acids. The chain's CDR3 is CASSPQGGSETQYF. The CDR3 region has the DNA TGTGCCAGTAGTCCCCAGGGGGGCTCGGAGACCCAGTACTTC. The whole variable domain, remainder taken from reference TRBV19 and TRBJ2-5, is DGGITQSPKYLFRKEGQNVTLSCEQNLNHDAMYWYRQDPGQGLRLIYYSQIVNDFQKGDIAEGYSVSREKKESFPLTVTSAQKNPTAFYLCASSPQGGSETQYFGPGTRLLVL.

The rearrangement uses TRBV7-2 and TRBJ1-2; no clear D. The V and J ends lost 1 base and 4 bases respectively, with 13 bases between them. The CDR3 runs to 15 residues. Per germline, CDR1 SGHTA and CDR2 FQGNSA. The CDR3 DNA reads TGTGCCAGCAGCTTAGGGGCGTCAACCCTCTATGGCTACACCTTC. It codes for CASSLGASTLYGYTF.

The chain uses TRBV15 and TRBJ2-2; no clear D. The V and J ends lost 4 bases and 2 bases respectively, with 11 bases between them. This CDR3 contains 15 residues. The germline V gene encodes CDR1 LNHNV and CDR2 YYDKDF (reference sequence). The CDR3 sequence: CATSIGDSNTGELFF. The CDR3 DNA is TGTGCCACCAGCATAGGTGACTCAAACACCGGGGAGCTGTTTTTT.

This clonotype was seen only a few times. CDR3 loop: CSVDAGGLPDTQYF. As DNA, the CDR3 is TGCAGCGTTGACGCGGGGGGCCTCCCAGATACGCAGTATTTT. The genes are TRBV29-1 and TRBJ2-3, with 8 bases identical to TRBD2. This CDR3 is built from 14 residues. Germline lookup yields CDR1 SQVTM and CDR2 ANQGSEA. The junction had 6 bases not matched to a gene; V was cut back by 3 bases and J by 4 bases.